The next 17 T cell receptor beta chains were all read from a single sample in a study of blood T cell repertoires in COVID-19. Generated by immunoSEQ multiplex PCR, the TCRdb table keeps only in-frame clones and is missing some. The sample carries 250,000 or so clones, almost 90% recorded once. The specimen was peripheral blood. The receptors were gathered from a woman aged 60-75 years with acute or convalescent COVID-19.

The DNA of the CDR3 is TGCGCCAGCAGCAGGGACAGCCCCACTAATGAAAAACTGTTTTTT. As protein: CASSRDSPTNEKLFF. The chain recombines TRBV5-1 with TRBJ1-4; TRBD1 matches 7 bases. V lost 4 bases and J lost 2; bases outside the gene matches: 5. CDR3 length: 15 amino acids. Germline assignment: CDR1 SGHRS and CDR2 YFSETQ.

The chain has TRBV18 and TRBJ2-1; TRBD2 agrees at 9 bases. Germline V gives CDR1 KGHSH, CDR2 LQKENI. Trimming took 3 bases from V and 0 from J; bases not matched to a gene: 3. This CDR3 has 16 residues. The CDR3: CASSPLLAGSYNEQFF. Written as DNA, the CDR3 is TGTGCCAGCTCACCCCTACTAGCGGGCTCCTACAATGAGCAGTTCTTC.

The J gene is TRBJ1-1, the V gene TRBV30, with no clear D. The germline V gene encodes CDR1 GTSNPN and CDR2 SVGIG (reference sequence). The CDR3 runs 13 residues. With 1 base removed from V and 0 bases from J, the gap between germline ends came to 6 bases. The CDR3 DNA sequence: TGTGCCTGGAGTGGAGTTATGAACACTGAAGCTTTCTTT. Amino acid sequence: CAWSGVMNTEAFF. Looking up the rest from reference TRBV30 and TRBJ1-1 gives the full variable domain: SQTIHQWPATLVQPVGSPLSLECTVEGTSNPNLYWYRQAAGRGLQLLFYSVGIGQISSEVPQNLSASRPQDRQFILSSKKLLLSDSGFYLCAWSGVMNTEAFFGQGTRLTVV.

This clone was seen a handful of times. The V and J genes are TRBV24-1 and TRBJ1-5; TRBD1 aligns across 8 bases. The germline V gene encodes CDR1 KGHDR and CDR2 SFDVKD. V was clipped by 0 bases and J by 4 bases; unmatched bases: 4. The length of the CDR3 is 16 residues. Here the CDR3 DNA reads TGTGCCACCAGTGATTTGCGAGACAGGGGAAATCAGCCCCAGCATTTT. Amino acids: CATSDLRDRGNQPQHF.

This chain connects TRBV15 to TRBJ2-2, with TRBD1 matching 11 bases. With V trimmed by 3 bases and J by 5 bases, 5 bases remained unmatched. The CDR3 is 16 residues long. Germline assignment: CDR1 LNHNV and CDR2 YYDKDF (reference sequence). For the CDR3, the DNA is TGTGCCACCAGCAGCCGGGACAGGGGGACGACCGGGGAGCTGTTTTTT. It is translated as CATSSRDRGTTGELFF.

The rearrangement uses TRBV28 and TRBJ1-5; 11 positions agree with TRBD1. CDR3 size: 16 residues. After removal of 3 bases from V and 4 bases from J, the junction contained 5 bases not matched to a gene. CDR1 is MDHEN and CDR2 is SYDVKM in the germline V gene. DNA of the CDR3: TGTGCCAGCAGTTTTACCGGGACAGGGGGAAATCAGCCCCAGCATTTT. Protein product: CASSFTGTGGNQPQHF.

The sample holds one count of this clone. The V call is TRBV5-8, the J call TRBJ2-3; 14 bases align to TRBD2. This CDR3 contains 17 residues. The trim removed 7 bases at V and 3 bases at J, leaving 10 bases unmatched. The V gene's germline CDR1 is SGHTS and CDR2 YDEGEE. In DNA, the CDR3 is TGTGCCAGCTCGGGACTAGCGGGGGCCTTCGGGACAGATACGCAGTATTTT. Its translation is CASSGLAGAFGTDTQYF.

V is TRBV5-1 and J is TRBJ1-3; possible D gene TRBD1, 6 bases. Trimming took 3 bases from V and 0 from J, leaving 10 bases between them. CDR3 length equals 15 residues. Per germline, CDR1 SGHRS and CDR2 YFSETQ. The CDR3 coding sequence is TGCGCCAGCAGCTGGACAGCGAGCTCTGGAAACACCATATATTTT. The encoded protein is CASSWTASSGNTIYF.

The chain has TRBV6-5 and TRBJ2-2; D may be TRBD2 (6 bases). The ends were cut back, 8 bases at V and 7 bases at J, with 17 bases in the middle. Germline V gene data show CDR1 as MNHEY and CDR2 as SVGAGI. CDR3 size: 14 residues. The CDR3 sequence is CASGPSDRFGELFF. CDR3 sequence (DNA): TGTGCCAGCGGCCCTAGCGATCGTTTCGGGGAGCTGTTTTTT.

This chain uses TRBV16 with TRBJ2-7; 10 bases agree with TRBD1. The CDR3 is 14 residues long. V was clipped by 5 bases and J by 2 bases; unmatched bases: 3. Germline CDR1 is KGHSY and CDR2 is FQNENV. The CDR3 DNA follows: TGTGCCAGCAGCAAGGGACAGGGGACCTACGAGCAGTACTTC. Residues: CASSKGQGTYEQYF. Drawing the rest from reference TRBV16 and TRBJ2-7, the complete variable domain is GEEVAQTPKHLVRGEGQKAKLYCAPIKGHSYVFWYQQVLKNEFKFLISFQNENVFDETGMPKERFSAKCLPNSPCSLEIQATKLEDSAVYFCASSKGQGTYEQYFGPGTRLTVT.

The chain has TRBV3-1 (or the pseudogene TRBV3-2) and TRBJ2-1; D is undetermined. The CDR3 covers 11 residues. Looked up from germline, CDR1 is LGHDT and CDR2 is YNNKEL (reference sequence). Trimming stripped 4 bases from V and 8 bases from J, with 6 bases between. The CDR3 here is CASSRTDEQFF. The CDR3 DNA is TGTGCCAGCAGCCGAACGGATGAGCAGTTCTTC.

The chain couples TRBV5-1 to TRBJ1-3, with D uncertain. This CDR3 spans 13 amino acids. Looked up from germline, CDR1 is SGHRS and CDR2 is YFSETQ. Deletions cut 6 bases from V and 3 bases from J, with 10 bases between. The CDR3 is CASKTPGGNTIYF. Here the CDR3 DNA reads TGCGCCAGCAAAACGCCCGGTGGAAACACCATATATTTT. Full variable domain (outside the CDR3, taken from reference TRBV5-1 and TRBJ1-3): KAGVTQTPRYLIKTRGQQVTLSCSPISGHRSVSWYQQTPGQGLQFLFEYFSETQRNKGNFPGRFSGRQFSNSRSEMNVSTLELGDSALYLCASKTPGGNTIYFGEGSWLTVV.

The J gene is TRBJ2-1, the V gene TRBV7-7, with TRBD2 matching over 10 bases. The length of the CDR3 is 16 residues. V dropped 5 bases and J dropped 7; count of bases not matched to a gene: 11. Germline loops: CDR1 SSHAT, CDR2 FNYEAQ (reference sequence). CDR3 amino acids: CASSPRGASGRNEQFF. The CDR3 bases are TGTGCCAGCAGCCCAAGGGGGGCTAGCGGGAGAAATGAGCAGTTCTTC.

CDR3 sequence reads: CASSTPPAAASSYNSPLHF. CDR3 coding DNA: TGTGCCAGCAGCACCCCTCCGGCGGCGGCGAGCTCCTATAATTCACCCCTCCACTTT. The chain carries TRBV21-1 and TRBJ1-6. TRBV21-1 is a recognized pseudogene. The CDR3 length is 19 residues.

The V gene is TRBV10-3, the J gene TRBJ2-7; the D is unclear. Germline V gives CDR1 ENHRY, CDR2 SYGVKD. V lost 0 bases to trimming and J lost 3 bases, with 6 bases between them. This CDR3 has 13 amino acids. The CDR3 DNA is TGTGCCATCAGTGAGTCGAACGGCTACGAGCAGTACTTC. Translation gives CAISESNGYEQYF.

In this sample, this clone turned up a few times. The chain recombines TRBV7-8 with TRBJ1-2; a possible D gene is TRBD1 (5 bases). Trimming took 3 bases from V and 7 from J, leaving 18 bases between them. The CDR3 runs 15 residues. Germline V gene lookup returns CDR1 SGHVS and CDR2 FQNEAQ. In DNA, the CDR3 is TGTGCCAGCAGCTTGACCGCGAGGGAGGGGTCTGGCTACACCTTC. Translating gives CASSLTAREGSGYTF. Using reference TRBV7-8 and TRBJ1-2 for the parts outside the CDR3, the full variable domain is GAGVSQSPRYKVAKRGQDVALRCDPISGHVSLFWYQQALGQGPEFLTYFQNEAQLDKSGLPSDRFFAERPEGSVSTLKIQRTQQEDSAVYLCASSLTAREGSGYTFGSGTRLTVV.

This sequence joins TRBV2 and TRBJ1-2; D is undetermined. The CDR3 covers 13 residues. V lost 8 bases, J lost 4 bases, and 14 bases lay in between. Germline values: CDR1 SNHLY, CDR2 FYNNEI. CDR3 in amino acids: CASHPGWSYGYTF. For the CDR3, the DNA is TGTGCCAGCCACCCCGGGTGGAGCTATGGCTACACCTTC.